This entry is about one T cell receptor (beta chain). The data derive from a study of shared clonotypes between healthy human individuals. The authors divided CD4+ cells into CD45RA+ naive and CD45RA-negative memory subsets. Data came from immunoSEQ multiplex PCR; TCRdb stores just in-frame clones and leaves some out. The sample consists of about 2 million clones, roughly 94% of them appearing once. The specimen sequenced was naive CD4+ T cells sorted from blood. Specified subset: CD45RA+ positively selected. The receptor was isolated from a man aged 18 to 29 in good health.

CDR3 sequence reads: CASSLDFGDSTEAFF. DNA for the CDR3: TGTGCCAGCAGCTTAGACTTCGGGGACAGCACTGAAGCTTTCTTT. The rearrangement uses TRBV7-6 and TRBJ1-1, with 7 bases that match TRBD1. V trimming: 1 base; J trimming: 4 bases; junction bases outside the gene matches: 6. The germline gives CDR1 SGHVS, CDR2 FNYEAQ. CDR3 length: 15 residues.